The 7 T cell receptor beta chains given below trace back to one sample, sequenced in a study of a mutant IDH1 vaccine in newly diagnosed glioma. Time point indicated: week 11, during vaccination. Every vaccine dose comprised 300 ug of mutant IDH1 20-mer peptide plus topical imiquimod. Assay: immunoSEQ multiplex PCR; the TCRdb copy retains only in-frame clones and omits some. The table shows roughly 120,000 clones, with 80% occurring only once. Antigens for these TCRs are unknown. The starting material was PBMCs, obtained from a glioma patient whose treatment included an IDH1 peptide vaccine. These receptors all stem from a man aged 40-49 years with glioma.

The chain is built from TRBV7-9 and TRBJ2-5; 9 nucleotides line up with TRBD1. The V segment lost 5 bases and the J segment 3 bases; nucleotides outside the gene matches: 4. The CDR3 has 14 amino acids. Germline CDR1 and CDR2: SEHNR and FQNEAQ (reference sequence). The CDR3 spells CASSTRDREETQYF. For the CDR3, the DNA is TGTGCCAGCAGCACCCGGGACAGGGAAGAGACCCAGTACTTC.

V and J are TRBV19 and TRBJ2-6, with 9 bases fitting TRBD1. Per germline, CDR1 LNHDA and CDR2 SQIVND (reference sequence). J was trimmed by 0 bases and V by 5 bases; bases with no gene match: 5. CDR3 length: 17 residues. The CDR3: CASSSLTGGSGANVLTF. CDR3 bases: TGTGCCAGTAGTTCCCTGACAGGGGGCTCTGGGGCCAACGTCCTGACTTTC.

V is TRBV5-5 and J is TRBJ1-5, with 8 bases identical to TRBD1. CDR1 and CDR2 (germline): SGHKS, YYEKEE (reference sequence). The V and J ends lost 1 base and 6 bases, in that order; junction bases with no gene match: 6. The length of the CDR3 is 15 residues. The CDR3: CASSLLGTGGQPQHF. The CDR3 DNA reads TGTGCCAGCAGCTTGCTGGGGACAGGAGGTCAGCCCCAGCATTTT.

The V gene is TRBV6-5, the J gene TRBJ1-4, with D possibly matching TRBD1 (5 bases). Per germline, CDR1 MNHEY and CDR2 SVGAGI. This CDR3 is built from 14 residues. Trimming pared 5 bases from V and 6 bases from J, leaving 13 bases between. CDR3 in DNA: TGTGCCAGCAGTCGATTCGGGGGGGATGAAAAACTGTTTTTT. This gives the protein CASSRFGGDEKLFF.

The J gene is TRBJ1-1, the V gene TRBV19; unclear D gene. Trimming took 3 bases from V and 4 from J, leaving 12 bases between them. The CDR3 consists of 14 residues. CDR1 is LNHDA and CDR2 is SQIVND in the germline V gene (reference sequence). CDR3 in amino acids: CASSMAGGRTEAFF. CDR3 DNA: TGTGCCAGTAGTATGGCAGGAGGGCGCACTGAAGCTTTCTTT.

The J gene is TRBJ1-1, the V gene TRBV10-3; D gene uncertain. CDR1 is ENHRY and CDR2 is SYGVKD in the germline V gene. This CDR3 comprises 14 residues. V was cut by 6 bases and J by 1 base, with 12 bases left in between. CDR3 nucleotide sequence: TGTGCCATCAGCACCGGGATCTGGAACACTGAAGCTTTCTTT. Its protein is CAISTGIWNTEAFF.

In DNA form, the CDR3 reads TGCGCCAGCAGCCAAGATATGTCTTTTCGGGGGGCGGCGGATACGCAGTATTTT. Residues: CASSQDMSFRGAADTQYF. The chain employs TRBV4-3 and TRBJ2-3; D possibly corresponds to TRBD2 (7 bases). The germline V gene has CDR1 LGHNA and CDR2 YSLEER. This CDR3 is built from 18 residues. The germline V and J ends were trimmed by 0 bases and 6 bases, with 22 bases remaining between them.